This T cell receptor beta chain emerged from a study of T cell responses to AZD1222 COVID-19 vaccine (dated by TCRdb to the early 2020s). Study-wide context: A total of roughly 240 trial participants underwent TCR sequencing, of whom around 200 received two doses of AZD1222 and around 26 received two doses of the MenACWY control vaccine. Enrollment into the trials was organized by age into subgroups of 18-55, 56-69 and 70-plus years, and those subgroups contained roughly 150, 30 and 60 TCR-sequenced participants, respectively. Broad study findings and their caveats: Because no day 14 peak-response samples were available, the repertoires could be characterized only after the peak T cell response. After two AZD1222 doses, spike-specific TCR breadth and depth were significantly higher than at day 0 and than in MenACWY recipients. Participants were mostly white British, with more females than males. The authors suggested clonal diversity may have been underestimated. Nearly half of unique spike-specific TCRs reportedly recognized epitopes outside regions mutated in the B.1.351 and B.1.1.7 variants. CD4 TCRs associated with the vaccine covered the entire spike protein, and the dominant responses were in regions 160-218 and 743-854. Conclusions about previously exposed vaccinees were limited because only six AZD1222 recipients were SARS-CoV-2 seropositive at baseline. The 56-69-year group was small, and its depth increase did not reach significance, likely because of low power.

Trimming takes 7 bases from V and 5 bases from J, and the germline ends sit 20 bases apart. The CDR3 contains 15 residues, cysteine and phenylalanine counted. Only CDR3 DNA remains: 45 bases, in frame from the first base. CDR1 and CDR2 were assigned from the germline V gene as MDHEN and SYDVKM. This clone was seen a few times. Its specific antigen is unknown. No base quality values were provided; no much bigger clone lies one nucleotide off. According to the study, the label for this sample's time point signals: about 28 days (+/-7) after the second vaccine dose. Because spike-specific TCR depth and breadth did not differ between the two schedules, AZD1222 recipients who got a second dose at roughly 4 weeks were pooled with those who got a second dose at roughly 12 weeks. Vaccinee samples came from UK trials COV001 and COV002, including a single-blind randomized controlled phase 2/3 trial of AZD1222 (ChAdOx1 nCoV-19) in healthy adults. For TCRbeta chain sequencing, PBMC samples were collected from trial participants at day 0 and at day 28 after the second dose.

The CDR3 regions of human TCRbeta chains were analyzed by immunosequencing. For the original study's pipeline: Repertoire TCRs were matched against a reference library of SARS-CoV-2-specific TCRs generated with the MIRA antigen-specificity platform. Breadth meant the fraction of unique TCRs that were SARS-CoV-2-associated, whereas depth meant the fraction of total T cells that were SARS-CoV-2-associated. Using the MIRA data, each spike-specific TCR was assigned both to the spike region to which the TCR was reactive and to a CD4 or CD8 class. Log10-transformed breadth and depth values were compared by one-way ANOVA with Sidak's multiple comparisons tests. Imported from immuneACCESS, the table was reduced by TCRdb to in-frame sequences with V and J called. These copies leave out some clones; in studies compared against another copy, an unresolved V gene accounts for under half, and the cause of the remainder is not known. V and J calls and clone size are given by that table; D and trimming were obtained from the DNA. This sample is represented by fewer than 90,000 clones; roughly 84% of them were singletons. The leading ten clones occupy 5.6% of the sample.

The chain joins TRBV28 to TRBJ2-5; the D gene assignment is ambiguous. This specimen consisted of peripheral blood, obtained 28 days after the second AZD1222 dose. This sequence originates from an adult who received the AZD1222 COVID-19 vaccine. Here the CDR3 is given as CASTRMGPNGETQYF. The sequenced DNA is TGTGCCAGCACCCGGATGGGTCCGAACGGGGAGACCCAGTACTTC.